Given below is one T cell receptor (beta chain) in context. As handled by the study authors: Estimated nucleated cell counts came from reference gene primer amplification. TCRdb keeps only in-frame clones here, not all; method: immunoSEQ multiplex PCR. V, J and clone size reflect that table, while D and trimming were determined from the DNA. The data show over 130,000 clones, around three quarters seen once. This record belongs to a study of blood T cell repertoires in COVID-19. Study-level background: COVID-19 samples collected from the United States, Italy and Spain covered acute and convalescent phases. The analysed material was cDNA or gDNA that came from T cells, B-cell-depleted T cells, or PBMCs.

The CDR3 runs to 16 residues. The receptor was isolated from a man aged 45-65 years with acute or convalescent COVID-19. This sequence joins TRBV21-1 and TRBJ2-1; the table calls TRBD1, which could not be checked here. TRBV21-1 represents a pseudogene. The sample consisted of peripheral blood. The CDR3 coding sequence is TGTGCCAGCAGCAAAATTCAGGACAGGGTCTACAATGAGCAGTTCTTC. Protein: CASSKIQDRVYNEQFF.